This TCR beta chain is from a study of T-cell memory formation after mild COVID-19. This clonotype was observed once. V dropped 5 bases and J dropped 0 bases, with 13 bases sitting between them. The CDR3 runs to 15 residues. Germline CDR1 reads SGHTA; CDR2 reads FQGNSA. TCRdb re-analysed the 5' RACE reads in MiXCR, keeping a single row per CDR3 protein. The data show some 160,000 distinct CDR3 sequences, 10% to 15% seen once. The chain carries TRBV7-2 and TRBJ2-5; no clear D gene. The sequencing sample was made of PBMCs or a T cell subset sorted from them (not recorded which). The TCR sequence derives from a man between 18 and 35 years old who had mild COVID-19 (a few samples of this study predate the infection). Cell type and time point are not known. CDR3 bases: TGTGCCAGCAGCAATGATCAGGCGTACCAAGAGACCCAGTACTTC. Amino acids: CASSNDQAYQETQYF.